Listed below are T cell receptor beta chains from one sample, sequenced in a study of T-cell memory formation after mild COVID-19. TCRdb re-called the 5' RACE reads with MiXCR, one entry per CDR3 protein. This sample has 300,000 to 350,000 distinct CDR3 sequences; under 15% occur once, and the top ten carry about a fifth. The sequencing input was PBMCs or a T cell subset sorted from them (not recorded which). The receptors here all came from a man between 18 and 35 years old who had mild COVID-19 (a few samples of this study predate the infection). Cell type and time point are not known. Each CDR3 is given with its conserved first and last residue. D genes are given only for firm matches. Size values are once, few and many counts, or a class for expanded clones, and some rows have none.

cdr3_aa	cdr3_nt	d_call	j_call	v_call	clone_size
CSAESSYEQYF	TGCAGTGCCGAGTCCAGCTACGAGCAGTACTTC	.	TRBJ2-7	TRBV20-1	.
CASRLGPLNTGELFF	TGTGCCAGCAGACTCGGTCCCTTGAACACCGGGGAGCTGTTTTTT	.	TRBJ2-2	TRBV7-8	few
CASSKQGPENTGELFF	TGCGCCAGCAGCAAACAGGGGCCTGAGAACACCGGGGAGCTGTTTTTT	TRBD1	TRBJ2-2	TRBV5-1	.
CASITKGETGNTIYF	TGTGCCAGCATCACAAAGGGGGAGACGGGAAACACCATATATTTT	.	TRBJ1-3	TRBV7-9	.
CASSLEWGGLDTQYF	TGTGCCAGCAGCTTAGAGTGGGGGGGCCTAGATACGCAGTATTTT	.	TRBJ2-3	TRBV7-2	many
CASSYDGAEAFF	TGCGCCAGCAGCTACGACGGTGCTGAAGCTTTCTTT	.	TRBJ1-1	TRBV5-1	.
CASLLEGFGYTF	TGTGCCAGCCTCCTGGAAGGGTTCGGCTACACCTTC	.	TRBJ1-2	TRBV25-1	many
CSARRLAGGFDEQYF	TGCAGTGCTAGGCGACTAGCGGGGGGCTTCGACGAGCAGTACTTC	TRBD2	TRBJ2-7	TRBV20-1	.
CASKQQGGSYEQYF	TGTGCCAGCAAACAACAGGGGGGCTCCTACGAGCAGTACTTC	TRBD1	TRBJ2-7	TRBV7-9	many
CASSKDSNQPQHF	TGTGCCAGCAGTAAGGACAGCAATCAGCCCCAGCATTTT	.	TRBJ1-5	TRBV9	.
CASSYSGTDLTDTQYF	TGTGCCAGCAGTTACTCCGGGACAGATCTCACAGATACGCAGTATTTT	TRBD1	TRBJ2-3	TRBV6-2/TRBV6-3	few
CASSHSLQVEAFF	TGTGCCAGCAGTCACAGCCTTCAGGTGGAAGCTTTCTTT	.	TRBJ1-1	TRBV12-3/TRBV12-4	many
CASSVLAGGDESLIQYF	TGCGCCAGCAGTGTACTAGCGGGGGGAGATGAATCCCTTATTCAGTACTTC	TRBD2	TRBJ2-4	TRBV10-2	few
CASSLGQGEHTDTQYF	TGTGCCAGCAGCTTGGGGCAGGGCGAACACACAGATACGCAGTATTTT	.	TRBJ2-3	TRBV5-4	few
CATRFRVNTEAFF	TGTGCCACTCGGTTCAGAGTGAACACTGAAGCTTTCTTT	.	TRBJ1-1	TRBV24-1	.
CASSFLDGTGYTGELFF	TGCGCCAGCAGCTTCTTGGATGGGACAGGGTACACCGGGGAGCTGTTTTTT	TRBD1	TRBJ2-2	TRBV5-1	many
CSAPRGSGVRETQYF	TGCAGTGCTCCCCGTGGTAGCGGGGTAAGGGAGACCCAGTACTTC	TRBD2	TRBJ2-5	TRBV20-1	few
CASSFFPSRQNNYGYTF	TGTGCCAGCAGCTTTTTTCCTTCCAGGCAAAATAACTATGGCTACACCTTC	.	TRBJ1-2	TRBV7-9	few
CASSLGGADQMHF	TGTGCCAGCAGCCTAGGGGGAGCAGATCAAATGCATTTT	.	TRBJ1-5	TRBV12-3/TRBV12-4	.